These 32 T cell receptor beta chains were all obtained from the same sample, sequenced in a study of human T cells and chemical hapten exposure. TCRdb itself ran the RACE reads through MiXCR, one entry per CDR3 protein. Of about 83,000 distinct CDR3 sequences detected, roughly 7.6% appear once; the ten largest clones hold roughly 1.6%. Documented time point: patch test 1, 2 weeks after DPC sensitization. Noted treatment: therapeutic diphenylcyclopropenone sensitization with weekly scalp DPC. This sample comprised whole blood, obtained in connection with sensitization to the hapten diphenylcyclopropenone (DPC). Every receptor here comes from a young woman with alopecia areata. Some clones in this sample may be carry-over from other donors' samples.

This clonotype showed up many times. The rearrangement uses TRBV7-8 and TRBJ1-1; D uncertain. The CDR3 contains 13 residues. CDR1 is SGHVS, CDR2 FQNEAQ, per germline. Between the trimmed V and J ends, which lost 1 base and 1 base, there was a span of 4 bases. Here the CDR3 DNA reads TGTGCCAGCAGCTTAGGGGAGAACACTGAAGCTTTCTTT. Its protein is CASSLGENTEAFF.

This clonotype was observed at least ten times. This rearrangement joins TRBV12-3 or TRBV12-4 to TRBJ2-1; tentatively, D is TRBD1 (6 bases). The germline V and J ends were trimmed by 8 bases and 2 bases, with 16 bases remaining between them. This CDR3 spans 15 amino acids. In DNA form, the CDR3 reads TGTGCCAGCTGCAAACAGGGTTGGACCTACAATGAGCAGTTCTTC. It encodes CASCKQGWTYNEQFF.

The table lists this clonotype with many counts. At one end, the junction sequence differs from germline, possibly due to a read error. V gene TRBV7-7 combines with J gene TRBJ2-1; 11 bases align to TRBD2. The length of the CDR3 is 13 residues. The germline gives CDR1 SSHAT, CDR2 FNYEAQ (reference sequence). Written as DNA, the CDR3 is TGTGCTAGCAGTAATAGCGGGGGGGGTGAGCAGTTCTTC. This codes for CASSNSGGGEQFF. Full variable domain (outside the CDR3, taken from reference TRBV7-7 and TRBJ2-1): GAGVSQSPRYKVTKRGQDVTLRCDPISSHATLYWYQQALGQGPEFLTYFNYEAQPDKSGLPSDRFSAERPEGSISTLTIQRTEQRDSAMYRCASSNSGGGEQFFGPGTRLTVL.

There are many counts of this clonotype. In DNA, the CDR3 is TGTGCCAGCAGAATGGGGACAACGAACACTGAAGCTTTCTTT. Translated, it gives CASRMGTTNTEAFF. This chain connects TRBV6-4 to TRBJ1-1; D is possibly TRBD1 (6 bases). Germline lookup yields CDR1 MRHNA and CDR2 SNTAGT. V shed 6 bases and J shed 1 base, with 12 bases lying between them. There are 14 residues in the CDR3.

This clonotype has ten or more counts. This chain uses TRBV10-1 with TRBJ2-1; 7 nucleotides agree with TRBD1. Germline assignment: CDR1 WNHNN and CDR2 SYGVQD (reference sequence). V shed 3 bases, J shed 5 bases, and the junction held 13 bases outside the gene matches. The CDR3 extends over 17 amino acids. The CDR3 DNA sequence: TGCGCCAGCAGTGAATCCCTGAGACAGGGAACCCACAATGAGCAGTTCTTC. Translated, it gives CASSESLRQGTHNEQFF.

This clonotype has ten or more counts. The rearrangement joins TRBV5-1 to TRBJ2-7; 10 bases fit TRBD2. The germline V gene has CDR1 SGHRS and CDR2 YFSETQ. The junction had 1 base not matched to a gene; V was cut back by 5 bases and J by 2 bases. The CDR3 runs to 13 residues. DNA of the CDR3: TGCGCCAGCAGTAGCGGGGGGACCTACGAGCAGTACTTC. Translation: CASSSGGTYEQYF.

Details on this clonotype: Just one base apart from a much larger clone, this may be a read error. For the CDR3, the DNA is TGTGCCAGCAAGGGACAGGACCCGCTACCCGCTATCTTC. Its protein is CASKGQDPLPAIF. The rearrangement links TRBV12-3 or TRBV12-4 to TRBJ2-7; TRBD1 matches 8 bases. The CDR3 covers 13 residues.

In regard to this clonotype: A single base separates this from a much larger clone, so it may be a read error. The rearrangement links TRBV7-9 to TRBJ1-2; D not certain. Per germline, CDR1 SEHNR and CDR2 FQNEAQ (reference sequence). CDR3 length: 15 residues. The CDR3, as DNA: TGTGCCAGCAGCTTAGAAAACGGAGCTAACGATGGCTACACCTTC. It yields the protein CASSLENGANDGYTF.

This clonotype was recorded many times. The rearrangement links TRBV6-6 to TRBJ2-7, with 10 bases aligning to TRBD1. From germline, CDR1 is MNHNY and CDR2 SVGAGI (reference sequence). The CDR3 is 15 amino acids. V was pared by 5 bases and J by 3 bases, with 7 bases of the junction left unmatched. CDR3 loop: CASSPRDRGVYEQYF. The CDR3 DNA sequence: TGTGCCAGCAGTCCCCGGGACAGGGGAGTCTACGAGCAGTACTTC.

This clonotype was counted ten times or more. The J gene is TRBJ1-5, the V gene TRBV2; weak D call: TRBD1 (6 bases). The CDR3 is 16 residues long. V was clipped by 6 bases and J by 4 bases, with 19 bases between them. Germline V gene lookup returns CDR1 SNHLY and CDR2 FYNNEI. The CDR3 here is CASSPLRGRENQPQHF. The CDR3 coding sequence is TGTGCCAGCAGCCCTCTACGGGGGCGGGAGAATCAGCCCCAGCATTTT.

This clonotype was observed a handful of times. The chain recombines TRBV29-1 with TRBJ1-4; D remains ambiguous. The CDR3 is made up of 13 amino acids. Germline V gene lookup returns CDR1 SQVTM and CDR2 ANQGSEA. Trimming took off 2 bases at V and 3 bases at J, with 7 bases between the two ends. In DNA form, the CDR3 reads TGCAGCGTTGAAAAAGGGTCTAATGAAAAACTGTTTTTT. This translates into CSVEKGSNEKLFF.

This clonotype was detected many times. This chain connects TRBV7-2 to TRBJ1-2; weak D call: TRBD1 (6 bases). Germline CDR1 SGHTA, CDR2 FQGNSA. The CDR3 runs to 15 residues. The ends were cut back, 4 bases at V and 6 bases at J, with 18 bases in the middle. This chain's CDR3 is CASSSWRGGVDGYTF. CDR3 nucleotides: TGTGCCAGCAGCTCGTGGAGGGGGGGAGTCGATGGCTACACCTTC. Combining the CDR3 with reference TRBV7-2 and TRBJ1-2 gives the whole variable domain GAGVSQSPSNKVTEKGKDVELRCDPISGHTALYWYRQSLGQGLEFLIYFQGNSAPDKSGLPSDRFSAERTGGSVSTLTIQRTQQEDSAVYLCASSSWRGGVDGYTFGSGTRLTVV.

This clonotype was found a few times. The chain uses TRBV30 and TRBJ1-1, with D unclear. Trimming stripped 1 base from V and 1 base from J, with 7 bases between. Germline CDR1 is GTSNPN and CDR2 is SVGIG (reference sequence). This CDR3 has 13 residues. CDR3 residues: CAWSARANTEAFF. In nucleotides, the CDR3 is TGTGCCTGGAGTGCCAGAGCGAACACTGAAGCTTTCTTT.

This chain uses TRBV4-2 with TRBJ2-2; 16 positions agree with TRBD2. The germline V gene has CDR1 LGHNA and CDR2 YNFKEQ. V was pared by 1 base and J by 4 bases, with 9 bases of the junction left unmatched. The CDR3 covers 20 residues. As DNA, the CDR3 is TGTGCCAGCAGCCAAGCCGGGACTAGCGGGGGGGCCCTTGTCACCGGGGAGCTGTTTTTT. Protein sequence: CASSQAGTSGGALVTGELFF.

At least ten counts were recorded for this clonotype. The CDR3 DNA reads as TGTGCCAGCAGCTTACGGGAGTATAATTCACCCCTCCACTTT. Its translation: CASSLREYNSPLHF. This chain connects TRBV7-3 to TRBJ1-6; D is ambiguous. Germline CDR1 and CDR2: SGHTA and FQGTGA. V lost 2 bases and J 4 bases, leaving 6 bases between the germline ends. The CDR3 runs to 14 residues.

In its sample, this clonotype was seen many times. CDR3 in DNA: TGTGCCAGCAGCGTAGCTGACAGGACCTTTGGTGAAAAACTGTTTTTT. Translated: CASSVADRTFGEKLFF. The J gene is TRBJ1-4, the V gene TRBV9, with a weak D call TRBD1 (6 bases). The CDR3 sequence is 16 residues long. V was cut by 0 bases and J by 7 bases, with 16 bases left in between. CDR1 SGDLS and CDR2 YYNGEE come from the germline V gene.

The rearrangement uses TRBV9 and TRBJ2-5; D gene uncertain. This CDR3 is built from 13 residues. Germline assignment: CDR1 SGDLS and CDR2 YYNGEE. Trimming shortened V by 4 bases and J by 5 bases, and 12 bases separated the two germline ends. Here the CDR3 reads CASSYTPSETQYF. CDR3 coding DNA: TGTGCCAGCAGCTATACACCTTCGGAGACCCAGTACTTC.

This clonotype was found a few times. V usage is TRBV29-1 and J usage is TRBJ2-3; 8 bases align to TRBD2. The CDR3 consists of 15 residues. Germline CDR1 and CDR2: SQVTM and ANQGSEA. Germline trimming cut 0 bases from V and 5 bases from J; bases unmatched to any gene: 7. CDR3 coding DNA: TGCAGCGTTGAAGATCGGGGGGGGGCGGGAGATACGCAGTATTTT. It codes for CSVEDRGGAGDTQYF.

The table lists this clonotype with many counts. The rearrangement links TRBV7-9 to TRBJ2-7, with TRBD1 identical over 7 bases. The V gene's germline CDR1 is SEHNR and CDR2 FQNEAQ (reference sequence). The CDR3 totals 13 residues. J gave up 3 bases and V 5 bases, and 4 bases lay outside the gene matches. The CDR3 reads CASSPGQIYEQYF. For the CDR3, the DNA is TGTGCCAGCAGCCCGGGACAGATCTACGAGCAGTACTTC.

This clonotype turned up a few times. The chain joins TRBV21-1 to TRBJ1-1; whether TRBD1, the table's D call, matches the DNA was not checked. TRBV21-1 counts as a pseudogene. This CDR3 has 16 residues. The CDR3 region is CASSRTESVRGNEAFF. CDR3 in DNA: TGTGCCAGCAGCAGGACGGAGTCGGTGAGGGGGAATGAAGCTTTCTTT.

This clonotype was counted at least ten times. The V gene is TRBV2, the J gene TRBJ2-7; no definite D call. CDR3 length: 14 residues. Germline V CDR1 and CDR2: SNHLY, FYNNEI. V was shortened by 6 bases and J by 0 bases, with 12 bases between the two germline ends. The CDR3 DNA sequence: TGTGCCAGCAGAGGTAAGAGGATCTCCTACGAGCAGTACTTC. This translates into CASRGKRISYEQYF.

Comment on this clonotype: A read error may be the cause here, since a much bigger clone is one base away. DNA for the CDR3: TGTGCCAGCAGTTTAGCGTTGAGTCGAGAGCAGCTCCAGCATTTT. Residues: CASSLALSREQLQHF. The chain uses TRBV12-3 or TRBV12-4 and TRBJ1-5; D call uncertain. The CDR3 has 15 amino acids.

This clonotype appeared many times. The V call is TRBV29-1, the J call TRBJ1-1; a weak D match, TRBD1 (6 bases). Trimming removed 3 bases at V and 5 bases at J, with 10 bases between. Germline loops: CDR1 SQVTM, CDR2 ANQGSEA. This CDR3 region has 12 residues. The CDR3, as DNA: TGCAGCGTTGACAGGGGAATAACTGAAGCTTTCTTT. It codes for CSVDRGITEAFF.

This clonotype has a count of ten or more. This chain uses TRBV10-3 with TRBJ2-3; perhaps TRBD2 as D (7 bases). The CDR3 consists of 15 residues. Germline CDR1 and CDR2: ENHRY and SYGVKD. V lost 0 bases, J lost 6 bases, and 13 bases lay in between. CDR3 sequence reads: CAISESIGGPDTQYF. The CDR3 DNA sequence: TGTGCCATCAGTGAGTCGATCGGGGGGCCCGATACGCAGTATTTT.

In nucleotides, the CDR3 is TGCGCCAGCAGCTTAATGACAGGGGTGAACACTGAAGCTTTCTTT. This sequence encodes CASSLMTGVNTEAFF. This chain joins TRBV5-1 and TRBJ1-1; 8 bases line up with TRBD1. Germline trimming cut 2 bases from V and 0 bases from J; bases unmatched to any gene: 3. The CDR3 runs to 15 residues. CDR1 is SGHRS and CDR2 is YFSETQ in the germline V gene.

CDR3 in amino acids: CASSLGTVFLAKNIQYF. CDR3 nucleotide sequence: TGTGCCAGCAGCTTAGGGACGGTATTCCTAGCCAAAAACATTCAGTACTTC. J is TRBJ2-4 and V is TRBV7-2; the D is unclear. Trimming took 1 base from V and 0 from J, leaving 13 bases between them. Per germline, CDR1 SGHTA and CDR2 FQGNSA. The CDR3 extends over 17 amino acids.

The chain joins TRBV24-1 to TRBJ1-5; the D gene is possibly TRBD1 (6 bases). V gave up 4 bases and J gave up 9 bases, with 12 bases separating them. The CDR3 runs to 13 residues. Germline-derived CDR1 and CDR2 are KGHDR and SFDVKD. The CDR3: CATSEQQGSPQHF. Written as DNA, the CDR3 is TGTGCCACCAGTGAACAACAGGGTTCGCCCCAGCATTTT.

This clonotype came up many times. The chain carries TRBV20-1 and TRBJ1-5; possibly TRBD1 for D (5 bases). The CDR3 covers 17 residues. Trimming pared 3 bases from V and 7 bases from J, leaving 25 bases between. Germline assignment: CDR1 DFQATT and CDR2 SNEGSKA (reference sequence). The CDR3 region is CSARVGTGGWGGQPQHF. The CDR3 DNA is TGCAGTGCTAGGGTGGGGACGGGAGGTTGGGGTGGCCAGCCCCAGCATTTT.

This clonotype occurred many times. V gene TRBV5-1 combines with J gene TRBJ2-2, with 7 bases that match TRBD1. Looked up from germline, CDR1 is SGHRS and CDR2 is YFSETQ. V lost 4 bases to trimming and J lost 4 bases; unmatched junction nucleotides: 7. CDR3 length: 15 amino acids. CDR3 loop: CASSSTGTATGELFF. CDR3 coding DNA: TGCGCCAGCAGCAGCACAGGGACAGCCACCGGGGAGCTGTTTTTT.

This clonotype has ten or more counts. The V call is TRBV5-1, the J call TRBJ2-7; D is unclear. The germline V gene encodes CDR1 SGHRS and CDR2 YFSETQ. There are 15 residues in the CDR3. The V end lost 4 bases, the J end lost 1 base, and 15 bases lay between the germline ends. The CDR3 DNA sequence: TGCGCCAGCAGCAGTCGGCCCCCATGGTCCTACGAGCAGTACTTC. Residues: CASSSRPPWSYEQYF.

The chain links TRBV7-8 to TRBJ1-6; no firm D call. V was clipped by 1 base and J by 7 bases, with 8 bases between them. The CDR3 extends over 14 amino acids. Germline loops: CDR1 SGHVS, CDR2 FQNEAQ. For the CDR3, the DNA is TGTGCCAGCAGCTTAGGCGCAGTGAATTCACCCCTCCACTTT. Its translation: CASSLGAVNSPLHF.

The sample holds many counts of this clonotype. CDR3 DNA: TGTGCCAGCAGCCCCCGGACTAGCAGGGCAGATACGCAGTATTTT. It specifies CASSPRTSRADTQYF. This chain uses TRBV11-2 with TRBJ2-3; 8 bases fit TRBD2. The CDR3 runs 15 residues. The trim removed 5 bases at V and 4 bases at J, leaving 8 bases unmatched. The germline V gene encodes CDR1 SGHAT and CDR2 FQNNGV.